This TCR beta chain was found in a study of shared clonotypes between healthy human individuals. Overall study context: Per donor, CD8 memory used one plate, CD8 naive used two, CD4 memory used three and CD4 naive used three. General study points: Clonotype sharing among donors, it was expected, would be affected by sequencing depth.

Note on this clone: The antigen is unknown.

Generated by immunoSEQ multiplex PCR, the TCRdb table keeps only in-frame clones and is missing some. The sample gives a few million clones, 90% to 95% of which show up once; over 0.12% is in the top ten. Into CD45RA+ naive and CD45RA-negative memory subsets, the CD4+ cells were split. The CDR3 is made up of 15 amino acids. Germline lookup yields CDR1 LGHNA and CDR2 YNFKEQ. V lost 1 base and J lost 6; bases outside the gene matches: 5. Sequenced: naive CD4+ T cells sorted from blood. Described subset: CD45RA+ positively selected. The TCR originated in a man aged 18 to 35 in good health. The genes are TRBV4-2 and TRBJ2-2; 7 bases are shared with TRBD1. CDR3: CASSQGDRDAGELFF. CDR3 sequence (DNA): TGTGCCAGCAGCCAAGGAGACAGGGATGCCGGGGAGCTGTTTTTT.